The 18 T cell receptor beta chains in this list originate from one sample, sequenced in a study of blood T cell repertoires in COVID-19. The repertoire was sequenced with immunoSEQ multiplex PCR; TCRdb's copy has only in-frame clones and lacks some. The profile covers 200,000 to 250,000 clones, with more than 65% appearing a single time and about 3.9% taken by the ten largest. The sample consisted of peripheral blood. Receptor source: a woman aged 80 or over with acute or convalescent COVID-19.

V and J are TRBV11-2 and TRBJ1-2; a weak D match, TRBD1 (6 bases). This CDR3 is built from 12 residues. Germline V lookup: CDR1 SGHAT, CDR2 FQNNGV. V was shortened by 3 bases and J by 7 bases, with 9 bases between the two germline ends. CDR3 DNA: TGTGCCAGCAGCTTGCAGGGGTTTGGCTACACCTTC. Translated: CASSLQGFGYTF.

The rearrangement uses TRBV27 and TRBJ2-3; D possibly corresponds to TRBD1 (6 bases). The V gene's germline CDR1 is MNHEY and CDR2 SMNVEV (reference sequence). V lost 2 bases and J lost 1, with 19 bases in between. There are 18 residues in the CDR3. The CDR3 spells CASSLIQGRYRGTDTQYF. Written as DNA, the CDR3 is TGTGCCAGCAGTTTAATCCAGGGGCGGTATCGGGGCACAGATACGCAGTATTTT.

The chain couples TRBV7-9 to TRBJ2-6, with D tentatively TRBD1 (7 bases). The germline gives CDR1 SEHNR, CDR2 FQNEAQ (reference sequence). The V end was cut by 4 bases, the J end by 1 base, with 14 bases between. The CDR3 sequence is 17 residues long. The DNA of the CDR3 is TGTGCCAGCAGCTGGGCAGGGGGGTTGTCTGGGGCCAACGTCCTGACTTTC. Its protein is CASSWAGGLSGANVLTF.

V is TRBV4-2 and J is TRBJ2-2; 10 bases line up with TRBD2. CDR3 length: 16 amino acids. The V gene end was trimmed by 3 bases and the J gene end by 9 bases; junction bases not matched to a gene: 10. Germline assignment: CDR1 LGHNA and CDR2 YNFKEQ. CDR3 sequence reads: CASSQVASGGFRELFF. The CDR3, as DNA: TGTGCCAGCAGCCAGGTGGCTAGCGGGGGATTCAGGGAGCTGTTTTTT.

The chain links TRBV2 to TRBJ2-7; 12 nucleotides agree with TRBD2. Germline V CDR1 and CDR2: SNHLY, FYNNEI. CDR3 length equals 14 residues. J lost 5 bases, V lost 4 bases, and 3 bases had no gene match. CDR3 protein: CASSVLAGGDEQYF. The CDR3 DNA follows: TGTGCCAGCAGTGTGCTAGCGGGGGGGGACGAGCAGTACTTC.

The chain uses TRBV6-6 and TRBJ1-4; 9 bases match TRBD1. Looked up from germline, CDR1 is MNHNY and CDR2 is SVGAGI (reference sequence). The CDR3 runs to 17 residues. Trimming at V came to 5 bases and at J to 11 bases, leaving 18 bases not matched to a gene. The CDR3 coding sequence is TGTGCCAGCAGTCGGGCGGATCAATCCGGGACAGGGATCAAACTGTTTTTT. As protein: CASSRADQSGTGIKLFF.

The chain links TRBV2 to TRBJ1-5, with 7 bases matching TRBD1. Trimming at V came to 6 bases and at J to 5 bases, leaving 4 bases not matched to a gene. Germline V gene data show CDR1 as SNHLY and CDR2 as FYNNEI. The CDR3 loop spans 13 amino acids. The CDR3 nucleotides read TGTGCCAGCAGATACAGGGGAGATCAGCCCCAGCATTTT. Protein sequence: CASRYRGDQPQHF.

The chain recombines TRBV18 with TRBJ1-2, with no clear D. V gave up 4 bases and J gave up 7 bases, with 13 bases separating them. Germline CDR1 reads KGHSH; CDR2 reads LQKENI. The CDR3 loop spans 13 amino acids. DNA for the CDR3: TGTGCCAGCTCACGAGTAACGGAGACTGGCTACACCTTC. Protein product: CASSRVTETGYTF.

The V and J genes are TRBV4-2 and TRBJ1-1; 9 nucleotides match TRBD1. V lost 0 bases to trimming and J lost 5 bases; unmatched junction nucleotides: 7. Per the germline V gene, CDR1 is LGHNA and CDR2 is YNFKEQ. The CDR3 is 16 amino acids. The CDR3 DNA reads TGTGCCAGCAGCCAAGATTCCCGGACAGGGGATACTGAAGCTTTCTTT. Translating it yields CASSQDSRTGDTEAFF.

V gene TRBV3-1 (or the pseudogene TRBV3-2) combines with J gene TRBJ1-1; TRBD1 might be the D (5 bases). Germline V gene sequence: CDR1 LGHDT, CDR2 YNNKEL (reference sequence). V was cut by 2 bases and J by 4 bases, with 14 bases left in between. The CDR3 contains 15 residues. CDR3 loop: CASSQRGGVGTEAFF. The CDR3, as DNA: TGTGCCAGCAGCCAAAGGGGAGGGGTAGGCACTGAAGCTTTCTTT.

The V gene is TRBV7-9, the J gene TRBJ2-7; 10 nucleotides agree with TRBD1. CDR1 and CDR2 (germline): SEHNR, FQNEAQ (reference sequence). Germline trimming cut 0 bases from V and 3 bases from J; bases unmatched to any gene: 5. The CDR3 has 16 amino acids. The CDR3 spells CASSLARQGAVYEQYF. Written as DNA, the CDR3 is TGTGCCAGCAGCTTAGCGCGACAGGGGGCGGTCTACGAGCAGTACTTC.

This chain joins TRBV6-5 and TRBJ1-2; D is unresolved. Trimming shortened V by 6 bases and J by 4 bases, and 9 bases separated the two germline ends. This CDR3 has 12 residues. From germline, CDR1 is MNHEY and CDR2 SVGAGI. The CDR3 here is CASRLPGYGYTF. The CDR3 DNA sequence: TGTGCCAGCAGACTCCCAGGCTATGGCTACACCTTC.

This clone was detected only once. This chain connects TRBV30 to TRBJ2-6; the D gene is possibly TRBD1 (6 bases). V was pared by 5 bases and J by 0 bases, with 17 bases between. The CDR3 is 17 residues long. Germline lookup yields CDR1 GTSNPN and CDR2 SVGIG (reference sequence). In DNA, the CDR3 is TGTGCCTGGGCGACAGGACGAACGAGCTCTGGGGCCAACGTCCTGACTTTC. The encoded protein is CAWATGRTSSGANVLTF.

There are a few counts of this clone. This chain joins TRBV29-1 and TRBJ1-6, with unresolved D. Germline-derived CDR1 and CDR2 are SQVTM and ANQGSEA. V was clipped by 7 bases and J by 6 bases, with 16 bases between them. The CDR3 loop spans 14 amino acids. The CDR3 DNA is TGCAGCGGAATGCCCGTGTACTCTAATTCACCCCTCCACTTT. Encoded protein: CSGMPVYSNSPLHF.

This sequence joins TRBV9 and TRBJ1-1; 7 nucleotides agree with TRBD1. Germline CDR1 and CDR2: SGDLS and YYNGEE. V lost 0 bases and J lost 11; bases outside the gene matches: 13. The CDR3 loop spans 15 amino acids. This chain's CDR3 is CASSVGAGGIVSAFF. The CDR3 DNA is TGTGCCAGCAGCGTAGGGGCAGGGGGTATTGTTTCGGCTTTCTTT.

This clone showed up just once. The CDR3 DNA reads TGCGCCAGCAGCACGACAGGGGGTGGTGAAAAACTGTTTTTT. Its translation is CASSTTGGGEKLFF. The chain employs TRBV4-1 and TRBJ1-4, with TRBD1 matching 9 bases. There are 14 residues in the CDR3. V lost 5 bases and J lost 7; bases outside the gene matches: 5. Germline CDR1 and CDR2: MGHRA and YSYEKL.

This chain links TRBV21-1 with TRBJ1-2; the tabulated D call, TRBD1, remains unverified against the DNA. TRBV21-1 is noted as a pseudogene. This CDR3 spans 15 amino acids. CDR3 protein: CASSKFPGIVDGYTF. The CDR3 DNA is TGTGCCAGCAGCAAATTCCCAGGGATAGTCGATGGCTACACCTTC.

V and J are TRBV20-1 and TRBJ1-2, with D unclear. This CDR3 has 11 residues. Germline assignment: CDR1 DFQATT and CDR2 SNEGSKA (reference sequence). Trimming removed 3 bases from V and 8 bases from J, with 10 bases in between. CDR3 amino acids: CSASRPGGYTF. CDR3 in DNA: TGCAGTGCTAGTCGGCCAGGAGGCTACACCTTC.